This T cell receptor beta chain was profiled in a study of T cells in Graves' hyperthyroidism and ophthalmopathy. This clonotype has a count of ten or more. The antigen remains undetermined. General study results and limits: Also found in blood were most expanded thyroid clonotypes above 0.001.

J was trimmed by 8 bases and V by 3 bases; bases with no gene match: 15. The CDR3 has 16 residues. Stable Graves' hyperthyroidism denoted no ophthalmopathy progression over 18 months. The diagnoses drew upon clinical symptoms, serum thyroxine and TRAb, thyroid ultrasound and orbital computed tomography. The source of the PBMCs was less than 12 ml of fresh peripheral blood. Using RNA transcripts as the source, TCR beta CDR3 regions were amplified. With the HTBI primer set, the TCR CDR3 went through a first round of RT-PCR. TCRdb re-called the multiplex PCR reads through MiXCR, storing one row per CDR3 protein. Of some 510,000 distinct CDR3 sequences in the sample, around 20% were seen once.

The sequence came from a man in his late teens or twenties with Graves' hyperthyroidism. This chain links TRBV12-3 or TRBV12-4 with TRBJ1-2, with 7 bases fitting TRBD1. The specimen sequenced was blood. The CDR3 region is CASSFNPSAGGGGYTF. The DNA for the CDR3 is TGTGCCAGCAGTTTCAACCCTTCGGCAGGGGGTGGGGGCTACACCTTC.